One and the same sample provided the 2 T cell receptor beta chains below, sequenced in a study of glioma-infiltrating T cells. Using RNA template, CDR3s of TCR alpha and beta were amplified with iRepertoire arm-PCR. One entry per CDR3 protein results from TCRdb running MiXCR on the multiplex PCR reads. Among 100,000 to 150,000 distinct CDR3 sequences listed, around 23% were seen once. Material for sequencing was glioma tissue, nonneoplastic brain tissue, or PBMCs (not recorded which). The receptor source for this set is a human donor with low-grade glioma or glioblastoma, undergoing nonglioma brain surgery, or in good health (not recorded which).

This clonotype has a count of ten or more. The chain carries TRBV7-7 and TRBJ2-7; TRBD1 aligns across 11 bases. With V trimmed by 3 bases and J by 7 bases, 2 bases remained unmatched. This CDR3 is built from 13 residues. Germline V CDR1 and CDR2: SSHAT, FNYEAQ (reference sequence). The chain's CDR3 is CASSLGTGGEQYF. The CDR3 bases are TGTGCCAGCAGCTTGGGGACAGGGGGAGAGCAGTACTTC.

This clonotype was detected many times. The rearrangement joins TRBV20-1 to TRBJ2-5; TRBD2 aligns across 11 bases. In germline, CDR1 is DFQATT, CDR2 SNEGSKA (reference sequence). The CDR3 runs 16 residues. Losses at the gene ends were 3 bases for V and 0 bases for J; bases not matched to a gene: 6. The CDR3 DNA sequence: TGCAGTGCTAGGGTCCCTAGCGGGGGGCACCAAGAGACCCAGTACTTC. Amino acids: CSARVPSGGHQETQYF.